The clone carrying this T cell receptor beta chain appeared a few times. Its target is unknown. This sample is part of a study of blood T cells in healthy people across ages. Germline-derived CDR1 and CDR2 are MDHEN and SYDVKM. V was pared by 5 bases and J by 1 base, with 8 bases between. The CDR3 spans 13 residues. Through a sample-barcoded 5' primer and a J-beta primer mix, a second PCR was run for about 6 to 12 cycles. MiXCR, run by TCRdb on the 5' RACE reads, gives a single entry per CDR3 protein. Of 790,000 or so distinct CDR3 sequences listed, around three fifths are singletons. Study-wide results and caveats: Higher diversity and more naive CD4+ cells were features of long-lived donors, compared to aged donors.

The chain has TRBV28 and TRBJ2-5, with D hard to call. This sequence was found in a man aged 40-50 years in good health. The sequencing input was blood. In DNA, the CDR3 is TGTGCCAGCAGTCCACAAACCCAAGAGACCCAGTACTTC. Translated, it gives CASSPQTQETQYF.